This entry is about one T cell receptor (beta chain). TCRdb reprocessed the 5' RACE reads with MiXCR, giving one entry per CDR3 protein. The sample holds some 64,000 distinct CDR3 sequences, 10% to 12% seen once. This sample is drawn from a study of early T cells in non-severe SARS-CoV-2 infection. After removal of 3 bases from V and 6 bases from J, the junction contained 14 bases not matched to a gene. Germline V gene lookup returns CDR1 LNHDA and CDR2 SQIVND (reference sequence). This CDR3 contains 17 residues. The genes are TRBV19 and TRBJ2-5; 9 positions match TRBD2. The clonotype was recovered from an adult who was a healthcare worker with PCR-confirmed SARS-CoV-2 infection or an uninfected control (not recorded which). Sequences were obtained from whole blood. The CDR3, as DNA: TGTGCCAGTAGTATGACCCCTGCGGGGGGGAAACAACAGACCCAGTACTTC. Its translation is CASSMTPAGGKQQTQYF.